This T cell receptor beta chain was sequenced for a study of shared clonotypes between healthy human individuals. Germline assignment: CDR1 SGHDT and CDR2 YYEEEE. The CDR3 sequence is 18 residues long. The germline V and J ends were trimmed by 3 bases and 4 bases, with 25 bases remaining between them. Using immunoSEQ multiplex PCR, the repertoire was profiled, and TCRdb retains in-frame clones only, with some absent. The data show roughly 760,000 clones, less than 85% seen once. The sequence came from a woman in her 30s in good health. The rearrangement links TRBV5-6 to TRBJ1-1; D is possibly TRBD1 (6 bases). The sequencing input was memory CD4+ T cells sorted from blood. Subset in this sample: CD45RA-negative fraction. DNA of the CDR3: TGTGCCAGCAGCTCTCGCCAGGGGAACCAAATTCTATCCACTGAAGCTTTCTTT. Translated, it gives CASSSRQGNQILSTEAFF.